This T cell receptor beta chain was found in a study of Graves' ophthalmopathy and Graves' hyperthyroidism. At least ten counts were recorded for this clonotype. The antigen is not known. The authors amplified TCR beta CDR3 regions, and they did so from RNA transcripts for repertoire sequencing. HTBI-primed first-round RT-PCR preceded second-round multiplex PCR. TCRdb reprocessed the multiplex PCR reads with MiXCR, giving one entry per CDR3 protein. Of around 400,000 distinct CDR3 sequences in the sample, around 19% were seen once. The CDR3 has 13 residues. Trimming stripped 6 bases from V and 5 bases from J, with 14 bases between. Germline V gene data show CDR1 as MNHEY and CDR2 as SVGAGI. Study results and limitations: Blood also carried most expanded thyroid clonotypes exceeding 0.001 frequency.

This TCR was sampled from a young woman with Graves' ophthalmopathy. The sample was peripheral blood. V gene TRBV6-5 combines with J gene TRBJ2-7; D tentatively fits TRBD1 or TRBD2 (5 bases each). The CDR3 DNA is TGTGCCAGCAGAATGAGGGACGTCAACGAGCAGTACTTC. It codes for CASRMRDVNEQYF.